The rows below give T cell receptor beta chains drawn from one sample of a study of cytomegalovirus exposure and HLA in healthy donors. The data were produced by immunoSEQ multiplex PCR, yet TCRdb's version contains in-frame clones alone and is incomplete. The sample has 200,000 to 250,000 clones; roughly 80% are singletons. What was sequenced was PBMCs. These receptor sequences come from a girl aged 2-10 years in good health and CMV-seronegative. The CDR3 runs from the conserved cysteine through the conserved F or W. Fields, in order: CDR3 DNA, CDR3 protein, clone size, D gene, V gene, J gene, CDR3 length. A D gene is named only where the DNA matches it firmly. Clone size appears in some rows only: once, few, many, or a class for an expanded clone.

DNA: TGTGCCAGCAGTCCGACAGGGGAAGTTGACAATGAGCAGTTCTTC; CDR3: CASSPTGEVDNEQFF; size: NA; D: TRBD1; V: TRBV27; J: TRBJ2-1; length: 15
DNA: TGTGCCACGGGCCTCAGGGGATCAGGGGCTTTCTTT; CDR3: CATGLRGSGAFF; size: once; D: NA; V: TRBV6-1; J: TRBJ1-1; length: 12
DNA: TGTGCCAGCAGCGGTGCGGGAAAACCGCAGTATTTT; CDR3: CASSGAGKPQYF; size: few; D: NA; V: TRBV6-5; J: TRBJ2-3; length: 12
DNA: TGTGCCAGCAGTCTCCGGAGCAATACTGAAGCTTTCTTT; CDR3: CASSLRSNTEAFF; size: NA; D: NA; V: TRBV6-5; J: TRBJ1-1; length: 13
DNA: TGTGCCAGCAGAGATAAGGACAGGGCGGCTCTTGGCTACACCTTC; CDR3: CASRDKDRAALGYTF; size: few; D: TRBD1; V: TRBV6-5; J: TRBJ1-2; length: 15
DNA: TGTGCCAGCAGCTCTAGCGGCCGCCTCTCCTACGAGCAGTACTTC; CDR3: CASSSSGRLSYEQYF; size: NA; D: TRBD2; V: TRBV7-9; J: TRBJ2-7; length: 15
DNA: TGTGCCAGCAGCACGGGACAGGGGGCTCATGAGCAGTTCTTC; CDR3: CASSTGQGAHEQFF; size: NA; D: TRBD1; V: TRBV6-4; J: TRBJ2-1; length: 14
DNA: TGCGCCAGCAGTGAGTTGCTGACTAGCGGGGTTAATGAGCAGTTCTTC; CDR3: CASSELLTSGVNEQFF; size: NA; D: TRBD2; V: TRBV10-1; J: TRBJ2-1; length: 16
DNA: TGTGCCAGCAGTTACCTGGCCTCTGGGGCCAACGTCCTGACTTTC; CDR3: CASSYLASGANVLTF; size: few; D: NA; V: TRBV6-5; J: TRBJ2-6; length: 15
DNA: TGTGCCAGCAGCCCCCGACTAGCGGGTATGTCCTACGAGCAGTACTTC; CDR3: CASSPRLAGMSYEQYF; size: once; D: TRBD2; V: TRBV9; J: TRBJ2-7; length: 16
DNA: TGTGCCAGCAGCTGGGCCGCGACAGGGGACGAGCAGTACTTC; CDR3: CASSWAATGDEQYF; size: NA; D: TRBD1; V: TRBV11-2; J: TRBJ2-7; length: 14
DNA: TGTGCCAGCAGTGGGACAGTGGCTAATGAAAAACTGTTTTTT; CDR3: CASSGTVANEKLFF; size: NA; D: NA; V: TRBV6-1; J: TRBJ1-4; length: 14
DNA: TGCGCCAGCAGCCAAGATCCGAACAGGGCCTATGGCTACACCTTC; CDR3: CASSQDPNRAYGYTF; size: NA; D: NA; V: TRBV4-1; J: TRBJ1-2; length: 15
DNA: TGTGCCAGCAGCCCAACCCGACAGGGTATGAATGGCTACACCTTC; CDR3: CASSPTRQGMNGYTF; size: NA; D: TRBD1; V: TRBV6-6; J: TRBJ1-2; length: 15
DNA: TGTGCCAGTAGTCCGGAGGGAATAGGACCCGGGGAGCTGTTTTTT; CDR3: CASSPEGIGPGELFF; size: NA; D: NA; V: TRBV19; J: TRBJ2-2; length: 15
DNA: TGTGCCAGCTCACCGAGACAGGGTGGTGAAAAACTGTTTTTT; CDR3: CASSPRQGGEKLFF; size: NA; D: TRBD1; V: TRBV18; J: TRBJ1-4; length: 14
DNA: TGTGCCAGTAGTATTGGCCTCGCCGGGGAGCTGTTTTTT; CDR3: CASSIGLAGELFF; size: NA; D: NA; V: TRBV19; J: TRBJ2-2; length: 13
DNA: TGTGCCTGGAGTATTCACGGTTACAATGAGCAGTTCTTC; CDR3: CAWSIHGYNEQFF; size: NA; D: NA; V: TRBV30; J: TRBJ2-1; length: 13
DNA: TGCGCCAGCAGTGAATTTGGGGGAGGGGTTTTCCATGGCTACACCTTC; CDR3: CASSEFGGGVFHGYTF; size: NA; D: NA; V: TRBV10-2; J: TRBJ1-2; length: 16
DNA: TGTGCCAGCAGTTTACTAAAGCTCGGAGACAGGGGATACCACTCTGGGGCCAACGTCCTGACTTTC; CDR3: CASSLLKLGDRGYHSGANVLTF; size: few; D: TRBD1; V: TRBV28; J: TRBJ2-6; length: 22
DNA: TGTGCCACCAACACTACTGGAAACACCATATATTTT; CDR3: CATNTTGNTIYF; size: NA; D: NA; V: TRBV2; J: TRBJ1-3; length: 12
DNA: TGTGCCAGCAGTGCTAGAAATCAGCCCCAGCATTTT; CDR3: CASSARNQPQHF; size: NA; D: NA; V: TRBV6-1; J: TRBJ1-5; length: 12
DNA: TGTGCCAGCAGCTTGAAAGACAGAAGTGAAGCTTTCTTT; CDR3: CASSLKDRSEAFF; size: NA; D: NA; V: TRBV5-6; J: TRBJ1-1; length: 13
DNA: TGCGCCAGCAGCCGACGTGGGTTCGGGAGTGACAACAATGAGCAGTTCTTC; CDR3: CASSRRGFGSDNNEQFF; size: NA; D: NA; V: TRBV4-1; J: TRBJ2-1; length: 17
DNA: TGTGCCAGTAGTATCACGGGGGTGGGCAATGAGCAGTTCTTC; CDR3: CASSITGVGNEQFF; size: NA; D: NA; V: TRBV19; J: TRBJ2-1; length: 14
DNA: TGCGCCAGCAGCCAGTACGGGATGCTGGAGGAGCTGTTTTTT; CDR3: CASSQYGMLEELFF; size: once; D: NA; V: TRBV4-1; J: TRBJ2-2; length: 14
DNA: TGCGCCAGCAGCCCCCTGGCCCTTCGGGGGAACACTGAAGCTTTCTTT; CDR3: CASSPLALRGNTEAFF; size: NA; D: NA; V: TRBV10-1; J: TRBJ1-1; length: 16
DNA: TGTGCCAGCCGGGCGGTAAGGATACAGGGTTCCGGTGGCTACACCTTC; CDR3: CASRAVRIQGSGGYTF; size: NA; D: NA; V: TRBV11-2; J: TRBJ1-2; length: 16
DNA: TGTGCCAGCAGCGTAGCAGGTTCCGCTTATAGCAATCAGCCCCAGCATTTT; CDR3: CASSVAGSAYSNQPQHF; size: NA; D: NA; V: TRBV9; J: TRBJ1-5; length: 17
DNA: TGTGCCAGCAGCTTAGTGAGGGTAATCGGGTCTAATTCACCCCTCCACTTT; CDR3: CASSLVRVIGSNSPLHF; size: NA; D: NA; V: TRBV7-9; J: TRBJ1-6; length: 17
DNA: TGTGCCAGCTCACCCTCGGGACAGTACTCTGGAAACACCATATATTTT; CDR3: CASSPSGQYSGNTIYF; size: NA; D: TRBD1; V: TRBV18; J: TRBJ1-3; length: 16
DNA: TGTGCCTGGAGTCCCCGGGTAATAGGAAACACCGGGGAGCTGTTTTTT; CDR3: CAWSPRVIGNTGELFF; size: few; D: NA; V: TRBV30; J: TRBJ2-2; length: 16
DNA: TGCGCCAGCAGCCCGGGACTTAACTATGGCTACACCTTC; CDR3: CASSPGLNYGYTF; size: NA; D: NA; V: TRBV4-1; J: TRBJ1-2; length: 13
DNA: TGCGCCAGCAGCCAAGATAGAGGGTACGAGCAGTACTTC; CDR3: CASSQDRGYEQYF; size: NA; D: NA; V: TRBV4-1; J: TRBJ2-7; length: 13
DNA: TGTGCCACCCAATACGAGGGCCTTCACAGTGAGACTTTCTTT; CDR3: CATQYEGLHSETFF; size: few; D: NA; V: TRBV7-9; J: TRBJ1-1; length: 14
DNA: TGTGCCAGCAAGGACCGACTAACGACCAGCTATGGCTACACCTTC; CDR3: CASKDRLTTSYGYTF; size: few; D: NA; V: TRBV2; J: TRBJ1-2; length: 15
DNA: TGCGCCAGTAGCCATTTCTCCGGGACAGATAATGAAAAACTGTTTTTT; CDR3: CASSHFSGTDNEKLFF; size: NA; D: TRBD1; V: TRBV4-1; J: TRBJ1-4; length: 16